Described below is a single TCR beta chain sequence and its context. Its antigen is not known. A 200 ng quantity of DNA, tens of thousands of T cell genomes, went into the sorted-subset replicate PCRs. Sequencing was performed with immunoSEQ multiplex PCR; in TCRdb, only in-frame clones are kept and a portion is missing. The table lists about 2.3 million clones, roughly 93% of them singletons. The CD4+ fraction was divided into a CD45RA+ naive subset and a CD45RA-negative memory subset. These data are taken from a study of shared clonotypes between healthy human individuals. Study-wide points: Incompleteness in sorted-subset sequencing, despite large depth, was shown by rarefaction. A small donor pool kept down the genetic and exposure-history diversity that was represented.

Germline CDR1 MNHNS, CDR2 SASEGT. This CDR3 is built from 15 residues. J was trimmed by 0 bases and V by 2 bases; bases with no gene match: 3. This receptor was identified in a man aged 18 to 35 in good health. Some clones in this sample may be carry-over from other donors' samples. The sequencing sample was made of naive CD4+ T cells from PBMCs. Subset meaning: CD45RA+ positively selected. The chain joins TRBV6-1 to TRBJ1-1, with TRBD1 matching over 7 bases. CDR3 sequence reads: CASSESGQLNTEAFF. The CDR3 coding sequence is TGTGCCAGCAGTGAATCGGGACAGCTGAACACTGAAGCTTTCTTT.